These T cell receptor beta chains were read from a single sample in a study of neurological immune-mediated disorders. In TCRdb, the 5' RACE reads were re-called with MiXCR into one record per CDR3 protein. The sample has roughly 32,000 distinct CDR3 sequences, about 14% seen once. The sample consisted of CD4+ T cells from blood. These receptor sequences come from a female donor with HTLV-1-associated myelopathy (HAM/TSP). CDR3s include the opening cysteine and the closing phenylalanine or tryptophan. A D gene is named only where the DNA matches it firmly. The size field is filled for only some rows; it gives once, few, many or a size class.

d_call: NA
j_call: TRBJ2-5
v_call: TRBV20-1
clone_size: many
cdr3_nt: TGCAGTGCCAGCACGAGGGAGACCCAGTACTTC
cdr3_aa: CSASTRETQYF

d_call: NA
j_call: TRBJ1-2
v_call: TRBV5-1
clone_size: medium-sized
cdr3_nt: TGCGCCAGCAGCTTGGAGCTGAACTTTAACTATGGCTACACCTTC
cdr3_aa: CASSLELNFNYGYTF

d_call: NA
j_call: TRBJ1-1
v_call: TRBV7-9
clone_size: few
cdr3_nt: TGTGCCAGCTCAGCATTCGGGGGAGGCACTGAAGCTTTCTTT
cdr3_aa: CASSAFGGGTEAFF

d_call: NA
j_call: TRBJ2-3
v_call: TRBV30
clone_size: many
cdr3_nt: TGTGCCTGGAGTGGAATCAGTACAGATACGCAGTATTTT
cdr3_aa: CAWSGISTDTQYF

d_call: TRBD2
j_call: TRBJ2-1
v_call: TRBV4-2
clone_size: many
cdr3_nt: TGTGCCAGCAGCCACCGCGGAGCTAGCGGGAGATACAATGAGCAGTTCTTC
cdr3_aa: CASSHRGASGRYNEQFF

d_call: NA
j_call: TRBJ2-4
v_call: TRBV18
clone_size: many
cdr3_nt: TGTGCCAGCTCACCCATATTAAACATTCAGTACTTC
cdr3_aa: CASSPILNIQYF

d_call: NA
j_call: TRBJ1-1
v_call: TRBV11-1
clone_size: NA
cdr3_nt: TGTGCCAGCAGCTTAGCGCTCGGAGACACTGAAGCTTTCTTT
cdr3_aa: CASSLALGDTEAFF

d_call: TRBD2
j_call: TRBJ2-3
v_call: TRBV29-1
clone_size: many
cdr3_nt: TGCAGCGTCATTTCTGGGCTAGCGGGGGGGGCAGATACGCAGTATTTT
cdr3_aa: CSVISGLAGGADTQYF

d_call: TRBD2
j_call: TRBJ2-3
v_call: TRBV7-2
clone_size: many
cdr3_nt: TGTGCCAGCAGCTCCGGACTAGCGGTTGGTACGCAGTATTTT
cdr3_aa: CASSSGLAVGTQYF

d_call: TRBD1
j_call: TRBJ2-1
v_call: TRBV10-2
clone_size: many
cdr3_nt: TGCGCCAGCAGTGATGGCAGGGGGTTGGTCAATGAGCAGTTCTTC
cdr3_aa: CASSDGRGLVNEQFF

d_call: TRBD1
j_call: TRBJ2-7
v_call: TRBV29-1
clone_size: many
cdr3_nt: TGCAGCGTGCTACAGGGGGGCGGGTCCTACGAGCAGTACTTC
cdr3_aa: CSVLQGGGSYEQYF

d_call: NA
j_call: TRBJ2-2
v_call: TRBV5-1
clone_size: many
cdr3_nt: TGCGCCAGCAGCAATTCAGGGGCCACCGGGGAGCTGTTTTTT
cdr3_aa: CASSNSGATGELFF

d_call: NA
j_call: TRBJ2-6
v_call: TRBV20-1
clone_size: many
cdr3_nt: TGCAGTGCTAGAGTTCCCCTGGGAACAAGCTCTGGGGCCAACGTCCTGACTTTC
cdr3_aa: CSARVPLGTSSGANVLTF

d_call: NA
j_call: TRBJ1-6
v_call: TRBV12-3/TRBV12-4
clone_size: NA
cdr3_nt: TGTGCCAGCACCCGGGGGGGACGGTCACCCCTCCACTTT
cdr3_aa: CASTRGGRSPLHF

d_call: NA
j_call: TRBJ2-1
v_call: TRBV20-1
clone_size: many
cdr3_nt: TGCAGTGCTAGAGACTCGGGGGCTCTCAATGAGCAGTTCTTC
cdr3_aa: CSARDSGALNEQFF

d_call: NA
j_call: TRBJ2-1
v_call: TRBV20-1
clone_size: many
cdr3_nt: TGCAGTGCTAGAGATTTCGGGGGACTCCCCTACAATGAGCAGTTCTTC
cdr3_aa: CSARDFGGLPYNEQFF

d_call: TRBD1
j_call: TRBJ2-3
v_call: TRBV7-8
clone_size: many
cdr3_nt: TGTGCCAGCAGCCGATTCGAAGTTTATCGGGACAGTGGGATCGATACGCAGTATTTT
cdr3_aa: CASSRFEVYRDSGIDTQYF

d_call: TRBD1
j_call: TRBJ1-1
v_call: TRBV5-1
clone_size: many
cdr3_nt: TGCGCCAGCAGCATCCTTGGACAGGGTAACACTGAAGCTTTCTTT
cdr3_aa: CASSILGQGNTEAFF

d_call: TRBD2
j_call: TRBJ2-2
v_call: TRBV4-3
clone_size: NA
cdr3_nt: TGCGCCAGCAGCCAGGCGCCCACGGGGGGACTAACCGGGGAGCTGTTTTTT
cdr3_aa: CASSQAPTGGLTGELFF

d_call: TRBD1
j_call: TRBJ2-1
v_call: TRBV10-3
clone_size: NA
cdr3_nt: TGTGACATCAGGGGGATAGGTGGATCCAATGAGCAGTTCTTC
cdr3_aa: CDIRGIGGSNEQFF

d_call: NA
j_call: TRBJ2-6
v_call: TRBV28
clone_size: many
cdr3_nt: TGTGCCAGCAGTCCCCCCGGACAGCCGTCTGGGGCCAACGTCCTGACTTTC
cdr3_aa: CASSPPGQPSGANVLTF

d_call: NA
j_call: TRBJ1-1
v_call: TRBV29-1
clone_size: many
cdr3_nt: TGCAGCGTTGAGAGGGGGACAATTCACACTGAAGCTTTCTTT
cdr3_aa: CSVERGTIHTEAFF

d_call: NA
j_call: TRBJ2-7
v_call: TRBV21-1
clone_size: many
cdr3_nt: TGTGCCAGCAGCAAAGAACCTCAACAGGGGAGCTCCTACGAGCAGTACTTC
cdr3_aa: CASSKEPQQGSSYEQYF

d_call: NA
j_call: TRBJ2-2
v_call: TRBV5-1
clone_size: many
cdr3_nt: TGCGCCAGCAGCTTAGTAGCGAGCACCGGGGAGCTGTTTTTT
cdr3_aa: CASSLVASTGELFF

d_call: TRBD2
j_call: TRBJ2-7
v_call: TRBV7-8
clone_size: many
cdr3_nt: TGTGCCAGCAGCTGGGGGGGACGGGGCCATATATACGAGCAGTACTTC
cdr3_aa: CASSWGGRGHIYEQYF

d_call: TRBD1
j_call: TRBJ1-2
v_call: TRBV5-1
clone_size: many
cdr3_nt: TGCGCCAGCAGCTCCGACAGGGAGCATGGCTACACCTTC
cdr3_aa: CASSSDREHGYTF

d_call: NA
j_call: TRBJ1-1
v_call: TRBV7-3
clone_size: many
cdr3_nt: TGTGCCAGCAGCTTCCCCCCGGGCAGCACTGAAGCTTTCTTT
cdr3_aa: CASSFPPGSTEAFF

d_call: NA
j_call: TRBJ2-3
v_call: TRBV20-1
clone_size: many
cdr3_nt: TGCAGTCCCCATAGTCCCAGTGCATCAGATACGCAGTATTTT
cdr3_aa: CSPHSPSASDTQYF

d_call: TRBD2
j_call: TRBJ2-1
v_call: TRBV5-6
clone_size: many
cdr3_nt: TGTGCCAGCAGCCTCGGGACTATAGGTAATGAGCAGTTCTTC
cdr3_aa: CASSLGTIGNEQFF

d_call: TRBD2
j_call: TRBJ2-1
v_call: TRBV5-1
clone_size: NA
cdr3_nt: TGCGCCAGCAGCTTTGCGGGTGCTAGCGGGAGTATCAATGAGCAGTTCTTC
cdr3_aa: CASSFAGASGSINEQFF

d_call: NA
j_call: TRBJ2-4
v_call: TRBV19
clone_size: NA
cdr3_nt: TGTGCCAGTAGTGAGGCCGCCGGAGGGGCGGCCAAAAACATTCAGTACTTC
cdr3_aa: CASSEAAGGAAKNIQYF

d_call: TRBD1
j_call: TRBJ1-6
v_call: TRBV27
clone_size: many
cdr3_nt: TGTGCCAGCAGTGGGGGGACAGGGGGGAACTCACCCCTCCACTTT
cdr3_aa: CASSGGTGGNSPLHF